This TCR beta chain derives from a study of blood T cell repertoires in COVID-19. At the level of the study: Some COVID-19 samples were acute and others convalescent; all came from the United States, Italy and Spain. The analysed material was cDNA or gDNA that came from T cells, B-cell-depleted T cells, or PBMCs.

Original data processing: Estimation of nucleated cell counts was performed using reference gene primer amplification. Produced via immunoSEQ multiplex PCR; TCRdb's table is partial and in-frame only. The D gene and trimming were derived from the DNA, and the V and J assignments and clone size from that table. Of some 250,000 clones detected, around four fifths appear once; the ten largest clones hold roughly 8.7%. The CDR3 has 12 amino acids. The receptor's source is a man aged 35 to 55 with active or convalescent COVID-19. The V call is TRBV21-1, the J call TRBJ1-5; the D call in the table, TRBD1, was not verified against the DNA. TRBV21-1 has pseudogene status. Sequenced sample: peripheral blood. CDR3 bases: TGTGCCAGCTTGACAGCCCTGGGACCCCAGCATTTT. Translation gives CASLTALGPQHF.